This TCR beta chain appears in the sequencing data of a study of technical replicates of blood from several donors. The method was immunoSEQ multiplex PCR; TCRdb's version includes in-frame clones alone and lacks a portion of them. The table lists about 80,000 clones, over 75% of them singletons. CDR1 MGHRA and CDR2 YSYEKL come from the germline V gene. This CDR3 has 15 residues. The J segment lost 3 bases and the V segment lost 1 base, leaving 3 bases of the junction unmatched. Sequenced material: T cells isolated from PBMCs. This receptor was identified in a human donor in good health. J is TRBJ1-2 and V is TRBV4-1, with TRBD1 matching over 9 bases. The CDR3 coding sequence is TGCGCCAGCAGCCAAGGCAGGACAGGGGACTATGGCTACACCTTC. This sequence encodes CASSQGRTGDYGYTF.